Each of the 6 T cell receptor beta chains below was sequenced from the same sample in a study of post-analysis software for immune sequencing data (dated by TCRdb to the mid-2010s). Points the paper makes about the study in general: Significantly higher frequencies in patients than in controls were found for five or six TRBV segments, including TRBV5-6, TRBV5-1 and TRBV20-1.

Antigens for these TCRs are unknown. The receptor library was made with PCR. TCRdb names Illumina HiSeq 2500 as the instrument used. Unique molecular identifiers were incorporated into TCR beta cDNA libraries to reduce PCR and sequencing biases. TCRdb itself trimmed the public reads at Q25 with fastp, ran MiXCR and retained productive beta chains. Each entry is one CDR3 protein sequence, shown with its most common DNA and genes. The sample yields fewer than 600,000 distinct CDR3 sequences; roughly 45% were counted once. The ten biggest clones cover 12% of the sample. Input material: blood. The receptor source for this set is a girl aged 5-17 years with multiple sclerosis.

V usage is TRBV29-1 and J usage is TRBJ2-1, with TRBD2 matching 10 bases. Germline V gene lookup returns CDR1 SQVTM and CDR2 ANQGSEA. The CDR3 totals 15 residues. Trimming at V came to 1 base and at J to 3 bases, leaving 3 bases not matched to a gene. The CDR3 reads CSVEVAGGIYNEQFF. CDR3 in DNA: TGCAGCGTTGAAGTAGCGGGAGGCATCTACAATGAGCAGTTCTTC.

This clonotype was recorded a few times. The chain carries TRBV11-2 and TRBJ2-7; possible D gene TRBD1, 6 bases. V lost 5 bases, J lost 3 bases, and 14 bases lay in between. The CDR3 consists of 14 residues. Germline V gene sequence: CDR1 SGHAT, CDR2 FQNNGV. CDR3 nucleotides: TGTGCCAGCAGCCCTTACAGAGGGGGCTACGAGCAGTACTTC. This gives the protein CASSPYRGGYEQYF.

This clonotype was counted only a few times. This sequence joins TRBV3-1 and TRBJ2-7; D possibly uses TRBD1 or TRBD2 (5 bases each). V was cut by 4 bases and J by 6 bases, with 16 bases left in between. CDR1 LGHDT and CDR2 YNNKEL come from the germline V gene (reference sequence). The CDR3 runs to 14 residues. In nucleotides, the CDR3 is TGTGCCAGCAGCCGATCGGGGCCCCCCTGCGAGCAGTACTTC. The encoded protein is CASSRSGPPCEQYF.

The chain couples TRBV20-1 to TRBJ2-5; 10 nucleotides align to TRBD2. The end of the DNA aligns better with TRBJ2-7, so the J call may be wrong. This CDR3 region has 12 residues. Germline CDR1 reads DFQATT; CDR2 reads SNEGSKA (reference sequence). CDR3 in amino acids: CSRTSGAYEQYF. The CDR3 region has the DNA TGCAGTCGGACTAGCGGAGCATACGAGCAGTACTTC.

The CDR3 DNA is TGTGCCAGCAGCCCCGTATCCCCGGGCAATGAGCAGTTCTTC. It specifies CASSPVSPGNEQFF. V usage is TRBV7-3 and J usage is TRBJ2-1; no definite D call. V was clipped by 5 bases and J by 6 bases, with 14 bases between them. This CDR3 has 14 amino acids. In germline, CDR1 is SGHTA, CDR2 FQGTGA.

The chain carries TRBV5-1 and TRBJ2-4; D unresolved. The CDR3 has 12 amino acids. CDR1 is SGHRS, CDR2 YFSETQ, per germline. V lost 4 bases, J lost 15 bases, and 17 bases lay in between. In DNA form, the CDR3 reads TGCGCCAGCAGCCTCACCTCCTACGAGCGGTACTTC. Its protein is CASSLTSYERYF. Together with reference TRBV5-1 and TRBJ2-4, the CDR3 gives the full variable domain: KAGVTQTPRYLIKTRGQQVTLSCSPISGHRSVSWYQQTPGQGLQFLFEYFSETQRNKGNFPGRFSGRQFSNSRSEMNVSTLELGDSALYLCASSLTSYERYFGAGTRLSVL.